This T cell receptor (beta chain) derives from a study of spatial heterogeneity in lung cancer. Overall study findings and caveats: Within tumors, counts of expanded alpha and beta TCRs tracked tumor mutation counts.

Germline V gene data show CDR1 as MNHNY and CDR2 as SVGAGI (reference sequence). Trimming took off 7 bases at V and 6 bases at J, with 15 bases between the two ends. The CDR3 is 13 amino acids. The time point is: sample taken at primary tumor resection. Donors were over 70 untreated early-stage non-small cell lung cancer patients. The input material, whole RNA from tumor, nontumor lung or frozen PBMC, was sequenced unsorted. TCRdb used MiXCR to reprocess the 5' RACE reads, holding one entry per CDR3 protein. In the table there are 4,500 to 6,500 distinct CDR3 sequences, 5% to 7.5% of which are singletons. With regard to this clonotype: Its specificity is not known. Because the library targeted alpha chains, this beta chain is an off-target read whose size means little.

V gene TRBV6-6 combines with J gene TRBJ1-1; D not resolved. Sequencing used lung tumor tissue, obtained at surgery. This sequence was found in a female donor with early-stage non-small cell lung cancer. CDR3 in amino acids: CASNLLFTAEAFF. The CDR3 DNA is TGTGCCAGCAATCTCCTCTTTACGGCTGAAGCTTTCTTT.